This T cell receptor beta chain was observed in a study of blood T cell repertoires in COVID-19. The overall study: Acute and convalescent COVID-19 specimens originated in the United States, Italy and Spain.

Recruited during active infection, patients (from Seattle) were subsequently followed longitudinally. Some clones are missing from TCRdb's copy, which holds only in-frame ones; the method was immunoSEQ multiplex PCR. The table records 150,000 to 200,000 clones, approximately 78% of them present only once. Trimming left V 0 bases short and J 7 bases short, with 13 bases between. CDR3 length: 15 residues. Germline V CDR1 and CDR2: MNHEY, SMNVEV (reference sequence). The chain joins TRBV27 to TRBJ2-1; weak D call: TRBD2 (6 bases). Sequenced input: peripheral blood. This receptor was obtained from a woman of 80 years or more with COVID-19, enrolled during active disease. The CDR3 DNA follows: TGTGCCAGCAGTTTATCTAGACTAGTGGGGAATGAGCAGTTCTTC. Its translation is CASSLSRLVGNEQFF.